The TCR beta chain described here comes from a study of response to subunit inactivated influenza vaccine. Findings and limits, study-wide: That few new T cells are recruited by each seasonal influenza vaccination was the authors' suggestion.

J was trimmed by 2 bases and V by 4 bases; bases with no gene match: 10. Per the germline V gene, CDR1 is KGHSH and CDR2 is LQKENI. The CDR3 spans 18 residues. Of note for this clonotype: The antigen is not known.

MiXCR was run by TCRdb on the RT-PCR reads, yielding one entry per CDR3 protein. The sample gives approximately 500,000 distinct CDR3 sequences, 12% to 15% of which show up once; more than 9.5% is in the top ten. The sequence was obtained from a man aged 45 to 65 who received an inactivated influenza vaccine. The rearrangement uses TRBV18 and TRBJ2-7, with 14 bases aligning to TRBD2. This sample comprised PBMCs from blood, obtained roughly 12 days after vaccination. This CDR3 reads CASSQPGLAGAGTYEQYF. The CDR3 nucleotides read TGTGCCAGCTCACAACCGGGACTAGCGGGAGCAGGAACCTACGAGCAGTACTTC.